A selection of T cell receptor beta chains follows, all from one sample in a study of blood T cell repertoires in COVID-19. TCRdb's table, derived via immunoSEQ multiplex PCR, lists solely in-frame clones and lacks some. The data show 95,000 to 150,000 clones, approximately 92% seen once. The sequenced material came from peripheral blood. The source is a man in his 70s with active or convalescent COVID-19. The CDR3 runs from the conserved cysteine through the conserved F or W. The order of the fields is J gene, CDR3 length, V gene, clone size, D gene, CDR3 protein, CDR3 DNA. The D gene is left open where the match is weak. Some rows mark clone size as missing; the rest say once, few, many or name a class of expanded clone.

TRBJ2-1 15 TRBV5-6 NA TRBD2 CASSIAGVIYNEQFF TGTGCCAGCAGCATAGCGGGAGTTATCTACAATGAGCAGTTCTTC
TRBJ1-1 14 TRBV3-1/TRBV3-2 once NA CASSQEGSWTEAFF TGTGCCAGCAGCCAAGAAGGCTCCTGGACAGAAGCTTTCTTT
TRBJ2-5 16 TRBV18 NA NA CASSPGGGPPQETQYF TGTGCCAGCTCACCAGGGGGGGGCCCTCCCCAAGAGACCCAGTACTTC
TRBJ2-1 16 TRBV4-2 NA NA CASSQDSGLETYEQFF TGTGCCAGCAGCCAAGACTCAGGCCTCGAGACCTATGAGCAGTTCTTC
TRBJ1-1 13 TRBV28 NA NA CASSLLGDTEAFF TGTGCCAGCAGTTTATTAGGGGACACTGAAGCTTTCTTT
TRBJ2-7 14 TRBV11-2 NA NA CASSATRGEHEQYF TGTGCCAGCAGCGCGACGCGGGGAGAACACGAGCAGTACTTC
TRBJ2-3 16 TRBV5-1 NA TRBD2 CASSQRTSGRTDTQYF TGCGCCAGCAGCCAAAGGACTAGCGGGAGGACAGATACGCAGTATTTT
TRBJ2-1 14 TRBV7-9 NA NA CASSLAGATDIQFF TGTGCCAGCAGCTTAGCGGGAGCCACTGATATCCAGTTCTTC
TRBJ2-7 13 TRBV6-5 NA NA CASGIQVVDEQYF TGTGCCAGCGGAATACAGGTGGTCGACGAGCAGTACTTC
TRBJ2-6 17 TRBV3-1/TRBV3-2 NA TRBD1 CASSLGTGASGANVLTF TGTGCCAGCAGCCTTGGTACAGGGGCCTCTGGGGCCAACGTCCTGACTTTC
TRBJ1-6 13 TRBV2 NA NA CASSSGVTSPLHF TGTGCCAGCAGTTCCGGGGTCACCTCACCCCTCCACTTT
TRBJ2-1 13 TRBV2 NA NA CASSGGNYNEQFF TGTGCCAGCAGCGGCGGAAATTACAATGAGCAGTTCTTC
TRBJ2-7 14 TRBV6-1 NA TRBD2 CASSPLAGAYEQYF TGTGCCAGCAGTCCCTTAGCGGGAGCCTACGAGCAGTACTTC
TRBJ2-5 18 TRBV10-1 NA TRBD2 CASSESGIGLAGKETQYF TGCGCCAGCAGTGAGTCGGGGATCGGGCTAGCGGGTAAAGAGACCCAGTACTTC
TRBJ1-5 14 TRBV18 NA NA CASSLGGDNQPQHF TGTGCCAGCTCCCTGGGGGGGGACAATCAGCCCCAGCATTTT
TRBJ2-7 20 TRBV5-1 once TRBD1 CASSLFDRTGQTLFSYEQYF TGCGCCAGCAGCTTGTTCGACAGGACAGGGCAAACCCTTTTCTCCTACGAGCAGTACTTC
TRBJ1-6 13 TRBV2 NA TRBD1 CASRQGGNSPLHF TGTGCCAGCAGACAGGGGGGGAATTCACCCCTCCACTTT
TRBJ2-2 16 TRBV18 NA NA CASSPLGTTNTGELFF TGTGCCAGCTCACCTCTAGGGACAACGAACACCGGGGAGCTGTTTTTT
TRBJ2-6 19 TRBV28 NA NA CASSFGARVVASGANVLTF TGTGCCAGCAGTTTTGGAGCGCGGGTTGTGGCCTCTGGGGCCAACGTCCTGACTTTC
TRBJ2-1 14 TRBV5-1 NA NA CASSLAAGYNEQFF TGCGCCAGCAGCTTGGCCGCGGGGTACAATGAGCAGTTCTTC
TRBJ2-1 10 TRBV29-1 NA NA CSGGYNEQFF TGCAGCGGAGGGTACAATGAGCAGTTCTTC
TRBJ1-4 14 TRBV5-1 NA NA CASSPTGVNEKLFF TGCGCCAGCAGCCCGACAGGCGTTAATGAAAAACTGTTTTTT
TRBJ2-1 15 TRBV6-5 NA NA CASSPGLGLHNEQFF TGTGCCAGCAGCCCCGGGTTGGGTTTGCACAATGAGCAGTTCTTC
TRBJ2-3 14 TRBV19 NA TRBD2 CASSLSSGIDTQYF TGTGCCAGTAGCTTGAGTAGCGGGATCGATACGCAGTATTTT
TRBJ1-2 14 TRBV28 once TRBD1 CASSGTGWAVGYTF TGTGCCAGCAGTGGGACAGGGTGGGCAGTTGGCTACACCTTC
TRBJ2-1 13 TRBV3-1/TRBV3-2 NA NA CASSQDTGRGQFF TGTGCCAGCAGCCAAGACACCGGGAGAGGGCAGTTCTTC
TRBJ1-4 16 TRBV5-1 NA NA CASSASGTGKSEKLFF TGCGCCAGCAGCGCCTCGGGAACGGGGAAGAGCGAAAAACTGTTTTTT
TRBJ2-1 16 TRBV27 NA TRBD1 CASSSPRDRGNNEQFF TGTGCCAGCAGTTCACCCCGGGACAGGGGGAACAATGAGCAGTTCTTC
TRBJ1-3 15 TRBV27 NA NA CASSPRLEYGNTIYF TGTGCCAGCAGTCCCCGACTTGAGTATGGAAACACCATATATTTT
TRBJ2-7 16 TRBV7-2 once TRBD2 CASSSSGTSGVYEQYF TGTGCCAGCAGCTCCTCGGGGACTAGCGGAGTCTACGAGCAGTACTTC
TRBJ2-7 15 TRBV9 NA NA CASSGSLTATYEQYF TGTGCCAGCAGCGGATCTCTGACAGCTACCTACGAGCAGTACTTC
TRBJ2-3 16 TRBV11-3 NA TRBD1 CASSFDGQGGADTQYF TGTGCCAGCAGCTTCGACGGACAGGGGGGTGCAGATACGCAGTATTTT
TRBJ1-5 14 TRBV19 NA NA CASSITGIGQPQHF TGTGCCAGTAGTATAACAGGGATTGGTCAGCCCCAGCATTTT
TRBJ1-1 13 TRBV11-3 NA NA CASSFTGTSEAFF TGTGCCAGCAGCTTCACCGGGACAAGTGAAGCTTTCTTT
TRBJ2-2 15 TRBV19 NA TRBD1 CASSRTGVNTGELFF TGTGCCAGTAGTCGTACAGGGGTGAACACCGGGGAGCTGTTTTTT
TRBJ2-5 15 TRBV6-5 NA TRBD2 CASSRRLAGLETQYF TGTGCCAGCAGTAGAAGACTAGCGGGACTAGAGACCCAGTACTTC
TRBJ1-5 15 TRBV9 NA NA CASSVVRVDNQPQHF TGTGCCAGCAGCGTAGTGCGCGTCGACAATCAGCCCCAGCATTTT
TRBJ1-5 18 TRBV19 NA TRBD1 CASSGRTGGVMGNQPQHF TGTGCCAGTAGTGGTCGGACAGGGGGCGTGATGGGCAATCAGCCCCAGCATTTT
TRBJ2-1 13 TRBV29-1 NA NA CSVEALGGNEQFF TGCAGCGTTGAGGCGTTAGGAGGCAATGAGCAGTTCTTC
TRBJ1-2 12 TRBV29-1 NA NA CSVEEGGGGYTF TGCAGCGTTGAAGAAGGCGGGGGAGGCTACACCTTC
TRBJ2-7 13 TRBV19 NA NA CASSISSNYEQYF TGTGCCAGTAGTATTAGCAGCAACTACGAGCAGTACTTC
TRBJ2-5 16 TRBV5-1 NA TRBD1 CASSSTTGTGEETQYF TGCGCCAGCAGCAGTACTACCGGGACAGGGGAAGAGACCCAGTACTTC
TRBJ1-1 14 TRBV19 once TRBD1 CASSPRQGNTEAFF TGTGCCAGTAGTCCTCGACAGGGAAACACTGAAGCTTTCTTT
TRBJ2-3 16 TRBV4-1 once TRBD1 CASSRMDRAPTDTQYF TGCGCCAGCAGCCGAATGGACAGGGCTCCCACAGATACGCAGTATTTT
TRBJ2-2 15 TRBV28 NA TRBD2 CASGPGTRRPGELFF TGTGCCAGCGGCCCCGGGACTAGGCGTCCCGGGGAGCTGTTTTTT
TRBJ1-2 13 TRBV19 NA NA CASSVRGVEGYTF TGTGCCAGTAGTGTGCGCGGGGTAGAGGGCTACACCTTC
TRBJ1-4 16 TRBV25-1 NA TRBD1 CASSGVRDRGYEKLFF TGTGCCAGCAGTGGGGTTCGGGACAGGGGATATGAAAAACTGTTTTTT
TRBJ2-7 14 TRBV7-2 NA TRBD1 CASSLGDRGSEQYF TGTGCCAGCAGCCTAGGGGACAGGGGGTCCGAGCAGTACTTC
TRBJ1-6 13 TRBV7-3 NA NA CASSSYYNSPLHF TGTGCCAGCAGCTCCTACTATAATTCACCCCTCCACTTT
TRBJ2-1 15 TRBV29-1 NA TRBD1 CSVEGRDRGALEQFF TGCAGCGTTGAAGGTAGGGACAGGGGAGCCTTGGAGCAGTTCTTC
TRBJ2-1 16 TRBV9 NA TRBD2 CASSLLGGLGINEQFF TGTGCCAGCAGCCTACTCGGAGGACTAGGGATCAATGAGCAGTTCTTC
TRBJ2-6 13 TRBV30 NA NA CAWSFSGANVLTF TGTGCCTGGTCATTCTCTGGGGCCAACGTCCTGACTTTC
TRBJ1-2 13 TRBV7-9 NA TRBD1 CASSYGQGYGYTF TGTGCCAGCAGCTACGGACAGGGCTATGGCTACACCTTC
TRBJ2-3 16 TRBV19 NA TRBD2 CATKGPGTSGTDTQYF TGTGCCACCAAGGGCCCCGGGACTAGCGGCACAGATACGCAGTATTTT
TRBJ2-5 15 TRBV2 few TRBD1 CASSQRTGGGETQYF TGTGCCAGCAGTCAGCGTACAGGGGGCGGGGAGACCCAGTACTTC
TRBJ2-7 16 TRBV5-6 NA TRBD2 CASRLITSGFFYEQYF TGTGCCAGCAGGCTTATCACTAGCGGATTTTTCTACGAGCAGTACTTC
TRBJ1-4 14 TRBV27 once TRBD1 CASRKDRGVEKLFF TGTGCCAGCAGAAAAGACAGGGGGGTTGAAAAACTGTTTTTT
TRBJ1-1 13 TRBV7-9 NA NA CAGQGAPNTEAFF TGTGCCGGTCAGGGTGCCCCTAACACTGAAGCTTTCTTT
TRBJ1-2 12 TRBV19 NA NA CASPGREQSYTF TGTGCCAGTCCTGGCCGGGAACAAAGCTACACCTTC
TRBJ1-1 16 TRBV4-2 NA NA CASSLMSYGADTEAFF TGTGCCAGCAGCCTTATGTCCTATGGGGCGGACACTGAAGCTTTCTTT